These 3 T cell receptor beta chains were sequenced from one sample in a study of CD8 T cells in Susac syndrome. Reverse transcription of about 0.45 to 1 ug RNA was carried out with random hexamers. Using its own MiXCR run on the immunoSEQ multiplex PCR reads, TCRdb lists one record per CDR3 protein. The sample carries some 300,000 distinct CDR3 sequences, 65% to 90% recorded once. The material sequenced was CD8+ T cells from PBMCs. The receptor source for this set is a human donor with multiple sclerosis.

The chain links TRBV2 to TRBJ1-1; weak D call: TRBD1 (6 bases). Trimming shortened V by 3 bases and J by 6 bases, and 14 bases separated the two germline ends. The length of the CDR3 is 14 residues. Germline CDR1 SNHLY, CDR2 FYNNEI. The CDR3 DNA follows: TGTGCCAGCAGTGATTGGGGCGAGGGGGCTGAAGCTTTCTTT. Encoded protein: CASSDWGEGAEAFF. Using reference TRBV2 and TRBJ1-1 for the parts outside the CDR3, the full variable domain is EPEVTQTPSHQVTQMGQEVILRCVPISNHLYFYWYRQILGQKVEFLVSFYNNEISEKSEIFDDQFSVERPDGSNFTLKIRSTKLEDSAMYFCASSDWGEGAEAFFGQGTRLTVV.

The table lists this clonotype with a few counts. This chain links TRBV7-8 with TRBJ2-7, with 9 bases aligning to TRBD2. The CDR3 runs 16 residues. With V trimmed by 4 bases and J by 1 base, 8 bases remained unmatched. Germline-derived CDR1 and CDR2 are SGHVS and FQNEAQ. For the CDR3, the DNA is TGTGCCAGCAGCTCCGGGGGGCTAGCGGGATCCTACGAGCAGTACTTC. It yields the protein CASSSGGLAGSYEQYF.

The chain has TRBV9 and TRBJ2-3, with 10 bases fitting TRBD2. J was trimmed by 6 bases and V by 3 bases; bases with no gene match: 13. The CDR3 runs 17 residues. Per the germline V gene, CDR1 is SGDLS and CDR2 is YYNGEE. The CDR3 sequence: CASSDALTGTSEDTQYF. Here the CDR3 DNA reads TGTGCCAGCAGCGACGCCTTAACCGGGACTAGCGAGGATACGCAGTATTTT.